The 17 T cell receptor beta chains in this list originate from one sample, sequenced in a study of Graves' ophthalmopathy and Graves' hyperthyroidism. Beta-chain TCR CDR3 regions were amplified from RNA transcripts. First-round RT-PCR employed HTBI primers, with a second-round multiplex PCR after it. A single record per CDR3 protein comes from TCRdb applying MiXCR to the multiplex PCR reads. This sample has about 230,000 distinct CDR3 sequences, with 40% to 50% found just once. Sequenced material: peripheral blood. These receptors originate from an adult man with Graves' ophthalmopathy.

This clonotype was detected a few times. This chain joins TRBV6-5 and TRBJ2-7; D ambiguous. Germline assignment: CDR1 MNHEY and CDR2 SVGAGI. Trimming removed 2 bases at V and 4 bases at J, with 12 bases between. The CDR3 runs 14 residues. This CDR3 is CASSYGPEVYEQYF. Written as DNA, the CDR3 is TGTGCCAGCAGTTACGGTCCCGAAGTGTACGAGCAGTACTTC.

The chain joins TRBV5-8 to TRBJ1-1; D gene uncertain. This CDR3 has 14 amino acids. From germline, CDR1 is SGHTS and CDR2 YDEGEE. Trimming pared 1 base from V and 5 bases from J, leaving 12 bases between. Here the CDR3 reads CASSLNWAGTEAFF. Here the CDR3 DNA reads TGTGCCAGCAGCTTGAATTGGGCGGGGACTGAAGCTTTCTTT. The entire variable domain, with the rest obtained from reference TRBV5-8 and TRBJ1-1, is as follows: EAGVTQSPTHLIKTRGQQATLRCSPISGHTSVYWYQQALGLGLQFLLWYDEGEERNRGNFPPRFSGRQFPNYSSELNVNALELEDSALYLCASSLNWAGTEAFFGQGTRLTVV.

This clonotype was seen at least ten times. V is TRBV29-1 and J is TRBJ2-6; unclear D gene. This CDR3 contains 16 residues. The ends were cut back, 7 bases at V and 0 bases at J, with 16 bases in the middle. From germline, CDR1 is SQVTM and CDR2 ANQGSEA. The CDR3 DNA sequence: TGCAGCGCCGGAGACCAGGATAGCTCTGGGGCCAACGTCCTGACTTTC. Translation: CSAGDQDSSGANVLTF.

The J gene is TRBJ2-5, the V gene TRBV12-3 or TRBV12-4, with TRBD1 matching over 9 bases. The trim removed 6 bases at V and 5 bases at J, leaving 7 bases unmatched. The CDR3 has 14 amino acids. The CDR3 DNA is TGTGCCAGCAGCCCCCTACAGGGGGCGGAGACCCAGTACTTC. Amino acid sequence: CASSPLQGAETQYF.

This clonotype was recorded once. V and J are TRBV7-8 and TRBJ2-7, with D hard to call. Trimming stripped 5 bases from V and 5 bases from J, with 7 bases between. Germline V gives CDR1 SGHVS, CDR2 FQNEAQ. The CDR3 runs 11 residues. CDR3 coding DNA: TGTGCCAGCAGCCCCCCGGACGAGCAGTACTTC. Translation: CASSPPDEQYF.

The chain uses TRBV2 and TRBJ1-5; D uncertain. V was trimmed by 8 bases and J by 3 bases, leaving 8 bases between them. Looked up from germline, CDR1 is SNHLY and CDR2 is FYNNEI. CDR3 length equals 12 residues. The chain's CDR3 is CASGHFNQPQHF. The CDR3 region has the DNA TGTGCCAGCGGGCACTTCAATCAGCCCCAGCATTTT.

The rearrangement links TRBV9 to TRBJ1-6, with D perhaps TRBD1 (6 bases). CDR1 is SGDLS and CDR2 is YYNGEE in the germline V gene. Trimming removed 4 bases at V and 7 bases at J, with 18 bases between. This CDR3 has 16 residues. In DNA, the CDR3 is TGTGCCAGCAGCCCCCACGTGGGGGCAGTGAATTCACCCCTCCACTTT. It is translated as CASSPHVGAVNSPLHF.

In this sample, this clonotype turned up a few times. The chain is built from TRBV9 and TRBJ2-7, with D possibly matching TRBD2 (5 bases). Germline V CDR1 and CDR2: SGDLS, YYNGEE. The CDR3 totals 11 residues. The V gene lost 5 bases and the J gene lost 7 bases, with 10 bases spanning the gap. CDR3 loop: CASSFREEQYF. The CDR3 DNA reads as TGTGCCAGCAGTTTCCGGGAAGAGCAGTACTTC.

There are many counts of this clonotype. The chain employs TRBV7-9 and TRBJ1-2; no reliable D call. This CDR3 has 13 amino acids. CDR1 SEHNR and CDR2 FQNEAQ come from the germline V gene (reference sequence). With 3 bases removed from V and 4 bases from J, the gap between germline ends came to 9 bases. The CDR3 DNA is TGTGCCAGCAGCTTTGAGGGCATCTATGGCTACACCTTC. This gives the protein CASSFEGIYGYTF.

This rearrangement joins TRBV28 to TRBJ1-2; the D is unclear. Germline V gene sequence: CDR1 MDHEN, CDR2 SYDVKM. The V gene lost 1 base and the J gene lost 1 base, with 10 bases spanning the gap. CDR3 length equals 15 residues. The CDR3 coding sequence is TGTGCCAGCAGTTTATTGGGCAGAGATAACTATGGCTACACCTTC. Amino acid sequence: CASSLLGRDNYGYTF.

A word on this clonotype: Sequence at one end of the junction differs from germline and may be a read error. The chain recombines TRBV9 with TRBJ2-5; D is unclear. From germline, CDR1 is SGDLS and CDR2 YYNGEE. The CDR3 contains 12 residues. Written as DNA, the CDR3 is TGTGTCAGCAGCTTACCTCCGGGGACCCAGTACTTC. Translation: CVSSLPPGTQYF.

This clonotype was picked up a small number of times. V is TRBV13 and J is TRBJ2-5; TRBD1 agrees at 10 bases. The CDR3 totals 13 residues. Germline CDR1 PRHDT, CDR2 FYEKMQ (reference sequence). V trimming: 6 bases; J trimming: 5 bases; junction bases outside the gene matches: 3. The chain's CDR3 is CASREGQGETQYF. DNA for the CDR3: TGTGCCAGCAGGGAGGGACAGGGGGAGACCCAGTACTTC.

This clonotype was counted ten times or more. The chain uses TRBV24-1 and TRBJ1-2; D gene ambiguous. Germline CDR1 KGHDR, CDR2 SFDVKD. Trimming pared 0 bases from V and 5 bases from J, leaving 3 bases between. The CDR3 is 12 residues long. CDR3 DNA: TGTGCCACCAGTGATTTGCGGTATGGCTACACCTTC. It is translated as CATSDLRYGYTF.

This clonotype is a singleton in its sample. Without the conserved terminal phenylalanine or tryptophan, this CDR3 likely stems from a read error. It is unclear where the CDR3 begins or ends on the DNA, so no DNA is shown, and the CDR3 is as TCRdb lists it. The chain is built from TRBV7-6 and TRBJ1-5; no check of the table's D call, TRBD1, against the DNA was made. In germline, CDR1 is SGHVS, CDR2 FNYEAQ. Inclusive of both ends, the CDR3 amounts to 9 amino acids. The chain's CDR3 is CASSADSYR.

This chain links TRBV7-9 with TRBJ2-7; D perhaps matches TRBD2 (5 bases). This CDR3 has 13 residues. Trimming removed 2 bases from V and 3 bases from J, with 8 bases in between. Germline lookup yields CDR1 SEHNR and CDR2 FQNEAQ (reference sequence). CDR3 amino acids: CASSLTSYYEQYF. CDR3 sequence (DNA): TGTGCCAGCAGCTTAACTAGTTACTACGAGCAGTACTTC.

The genes are TRBV11-2 and TRBJ1-6, with D perhaps matching TRBD1 (5 bases). The V end lost 5 bases, the J end lost 8 bases, and 19 bases lay between the germline ends. Per germline, CDR1 SGHAT and CDR2 FQNNGV. CDR3 size: 16 residues. The CDR3: CASSQGPGRRDSPLHF. The CDR3 DNA reads TGTGCCAGCAGCCAAGGCCCAGGTCGCAGGGATTCACCCCTCCACTTT.

The gene calls are TRBV20-1 and TRBJ1-2; 8 bases agree with TRBD1. The germline CDR1 and CDR2 sequences are DFQATT and SNEGSKA (reference sequence). This CDR3 comprises 14 residues. V lost 6 bases to trimming and J lost 4 bases; unmatched junction nucleotides: 10. The CDR3 region is CSAPRDRGGYGYTF. CDR3 DNA: TGCAGTGCCCCAAGAGACAGGGGAGGCTATGGCTACACCTTC.